This T cell receptor beta chain was found in a study of a mutant IDH1 vaccine in newly diagnosed glioma. Across the study: Once 4-6 weeks had passed after radiotherapy alone, vaccination started, or it started with temozolomide cycles. The earlier regimen, radiotherapy, temozolomide, or both, was most often both. The study's findings and limits: Evidence of vaccine-induced immune responses was documented in about 93% of patients. Pseudoprogression appears to have had no connection to changes in top peripheral T cell clonotypes.

The time point denotes: week 47, end of study. In every dose of vaccine, 300 ug of mutant IDH1 20-mer peptide was given alongside topical imiquimod. Turning to this clone: No antigen is known for it.

Method: immunoSEQ multiplex PCR; TCRdb's copy keeps in-frame clones and lacks some. The data contain tens of thousands of clones, roughly 80% of them seen just once; the ten biggest clones take up less than 6.5%. The germline V and J ends were trimmed by 1 base and 5 bases, with 20 bases remaining between them. The CDR3 sequence is 17 residues long. The germline gives CDR1 SGHTA, CDR2 FQGNSA. This TCR came from a man aged 45 to 65 with glioma. The chain is built from TRBV7-2 and TRBJ1-2, with unresolved D. Source: PBMCs, taken from a glioma patient whose treatment included an IDH1 peptide vaccine. The CDR3 here is CASSLDSGSARRYGYTF. In DNA form, the CDR3 reads TGTGCCAGCAGCTTAGATTCGGGGAGTGCACGTAGATATGGCTACACCTTC.